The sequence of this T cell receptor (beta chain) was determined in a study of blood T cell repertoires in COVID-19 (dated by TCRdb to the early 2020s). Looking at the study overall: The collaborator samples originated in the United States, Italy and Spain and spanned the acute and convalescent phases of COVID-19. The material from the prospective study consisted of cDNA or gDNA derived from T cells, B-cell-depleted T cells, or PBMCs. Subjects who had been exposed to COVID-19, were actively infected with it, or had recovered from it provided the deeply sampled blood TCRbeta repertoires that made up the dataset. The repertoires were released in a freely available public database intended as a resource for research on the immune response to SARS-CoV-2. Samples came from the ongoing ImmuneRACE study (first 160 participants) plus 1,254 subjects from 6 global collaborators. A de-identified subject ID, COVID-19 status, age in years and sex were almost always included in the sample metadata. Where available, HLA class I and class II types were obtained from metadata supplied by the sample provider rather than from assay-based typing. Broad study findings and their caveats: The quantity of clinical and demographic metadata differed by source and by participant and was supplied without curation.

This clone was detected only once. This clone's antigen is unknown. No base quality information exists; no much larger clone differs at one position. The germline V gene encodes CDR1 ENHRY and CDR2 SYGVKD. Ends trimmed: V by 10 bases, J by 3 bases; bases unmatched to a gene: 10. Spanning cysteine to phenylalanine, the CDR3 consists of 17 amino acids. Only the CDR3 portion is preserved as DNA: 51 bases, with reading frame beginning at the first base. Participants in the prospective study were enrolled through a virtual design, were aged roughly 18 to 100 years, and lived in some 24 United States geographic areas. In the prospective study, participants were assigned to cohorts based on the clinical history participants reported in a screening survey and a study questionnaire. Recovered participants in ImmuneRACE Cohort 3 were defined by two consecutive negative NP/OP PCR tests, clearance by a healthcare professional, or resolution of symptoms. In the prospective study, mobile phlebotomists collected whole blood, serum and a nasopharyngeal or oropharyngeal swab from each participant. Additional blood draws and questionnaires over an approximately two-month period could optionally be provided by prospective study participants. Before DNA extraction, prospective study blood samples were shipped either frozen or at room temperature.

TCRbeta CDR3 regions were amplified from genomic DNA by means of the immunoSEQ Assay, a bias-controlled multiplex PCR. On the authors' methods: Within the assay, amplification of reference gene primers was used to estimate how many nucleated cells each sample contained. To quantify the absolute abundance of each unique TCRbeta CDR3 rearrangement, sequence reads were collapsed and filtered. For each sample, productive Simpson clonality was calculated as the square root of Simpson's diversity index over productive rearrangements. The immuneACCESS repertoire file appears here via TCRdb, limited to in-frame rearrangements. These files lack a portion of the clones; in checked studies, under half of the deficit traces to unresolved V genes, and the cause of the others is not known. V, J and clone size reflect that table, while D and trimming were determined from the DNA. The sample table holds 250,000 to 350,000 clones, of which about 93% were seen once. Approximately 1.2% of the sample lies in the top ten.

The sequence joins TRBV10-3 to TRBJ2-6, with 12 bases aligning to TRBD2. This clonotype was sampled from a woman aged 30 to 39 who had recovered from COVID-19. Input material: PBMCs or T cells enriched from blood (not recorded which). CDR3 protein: CATQGLAGRGGANVLTF. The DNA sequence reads TGTGCCACCCAGGGACTAGCGGGCCGGGGTGGGGCCAACGTCCTGACTTTC.